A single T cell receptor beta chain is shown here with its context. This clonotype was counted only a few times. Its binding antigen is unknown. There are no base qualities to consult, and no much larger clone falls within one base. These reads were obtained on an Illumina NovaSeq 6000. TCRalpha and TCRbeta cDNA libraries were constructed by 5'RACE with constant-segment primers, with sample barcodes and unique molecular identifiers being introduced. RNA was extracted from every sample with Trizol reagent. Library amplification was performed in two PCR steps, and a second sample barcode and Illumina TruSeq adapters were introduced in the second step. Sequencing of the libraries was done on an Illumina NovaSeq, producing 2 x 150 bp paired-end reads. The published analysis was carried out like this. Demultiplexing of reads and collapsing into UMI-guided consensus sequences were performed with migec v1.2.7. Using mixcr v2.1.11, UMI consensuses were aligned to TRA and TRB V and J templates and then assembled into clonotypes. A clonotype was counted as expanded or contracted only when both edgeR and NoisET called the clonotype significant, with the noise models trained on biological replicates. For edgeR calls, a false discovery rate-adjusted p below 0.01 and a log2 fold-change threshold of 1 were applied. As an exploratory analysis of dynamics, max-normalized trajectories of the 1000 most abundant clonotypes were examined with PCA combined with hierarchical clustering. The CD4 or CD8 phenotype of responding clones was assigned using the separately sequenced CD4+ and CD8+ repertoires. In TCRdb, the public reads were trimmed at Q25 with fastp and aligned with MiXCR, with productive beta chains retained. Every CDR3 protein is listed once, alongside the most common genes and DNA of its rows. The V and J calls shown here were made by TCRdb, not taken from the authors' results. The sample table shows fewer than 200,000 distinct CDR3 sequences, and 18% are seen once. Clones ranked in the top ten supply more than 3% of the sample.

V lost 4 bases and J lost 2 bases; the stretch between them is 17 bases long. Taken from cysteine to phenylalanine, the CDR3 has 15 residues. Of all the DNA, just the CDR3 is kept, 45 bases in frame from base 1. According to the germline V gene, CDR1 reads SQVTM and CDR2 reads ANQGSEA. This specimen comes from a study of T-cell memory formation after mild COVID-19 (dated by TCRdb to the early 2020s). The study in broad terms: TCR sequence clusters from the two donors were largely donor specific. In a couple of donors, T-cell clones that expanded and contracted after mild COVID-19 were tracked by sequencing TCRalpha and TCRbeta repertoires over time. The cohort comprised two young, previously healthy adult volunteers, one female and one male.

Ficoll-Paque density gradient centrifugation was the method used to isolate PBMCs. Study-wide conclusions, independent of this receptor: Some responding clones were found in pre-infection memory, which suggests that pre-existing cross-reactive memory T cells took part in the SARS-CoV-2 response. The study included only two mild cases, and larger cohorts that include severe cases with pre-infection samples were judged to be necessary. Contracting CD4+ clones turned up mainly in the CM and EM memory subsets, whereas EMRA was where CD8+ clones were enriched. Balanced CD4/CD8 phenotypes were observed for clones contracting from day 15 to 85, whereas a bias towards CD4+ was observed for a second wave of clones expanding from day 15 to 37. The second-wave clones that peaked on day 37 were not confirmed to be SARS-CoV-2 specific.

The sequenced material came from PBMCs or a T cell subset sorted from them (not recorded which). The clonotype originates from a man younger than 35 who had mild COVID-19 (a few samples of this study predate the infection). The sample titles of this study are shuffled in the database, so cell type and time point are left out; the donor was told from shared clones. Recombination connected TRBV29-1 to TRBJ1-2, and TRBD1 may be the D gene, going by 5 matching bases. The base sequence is TGCAGCGTTGCACTCGCCGGGGGGGAAAACTATGGCTACACCTTC. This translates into CSVALAGGENYGYTF.